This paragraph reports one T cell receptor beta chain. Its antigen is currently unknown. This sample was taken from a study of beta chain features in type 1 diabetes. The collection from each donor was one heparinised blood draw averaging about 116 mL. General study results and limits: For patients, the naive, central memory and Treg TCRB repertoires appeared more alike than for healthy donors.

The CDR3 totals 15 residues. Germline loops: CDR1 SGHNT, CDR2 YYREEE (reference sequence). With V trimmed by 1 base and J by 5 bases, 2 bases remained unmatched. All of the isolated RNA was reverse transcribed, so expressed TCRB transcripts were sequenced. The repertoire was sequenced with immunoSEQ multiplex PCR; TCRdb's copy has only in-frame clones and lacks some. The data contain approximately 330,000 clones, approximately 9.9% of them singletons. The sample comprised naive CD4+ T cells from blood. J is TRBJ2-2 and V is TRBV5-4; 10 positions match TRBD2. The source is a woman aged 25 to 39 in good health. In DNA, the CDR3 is TGTGCCAGCAGCTTGAGCGGGAGGGGGACCGGGGAGCTGTTTTTT. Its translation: CASSLSGRGTGELFF.